These 8 T cell receptor beta chains originate from one sample sequenced in a study of neurological immune-mediated disorders (dated by TCRdb to about 2019). Preparation of the library involved 5' RACE. Sequencing was performed on an Illumina HiSeq 2500. In-frame beta chains were kept once TCRdb had trimmed the public reads at Q25 with fastp and called clones with MiXCR. For every CDR3 protein sequence, its rows merge into one entry that carries the most common genes and DNA. This sample gives some 30,000 distinct CDR3 sequences in total; around 21% of them show up just once. The biggest ten clones account for 16% of the sample. Sample: PBMCs. Source of these receptors: a woman in her sixties or seventies in good health.

This clonotype was detected many times. The CDR3 is CASSQVQSGGAFYEQYF. As DNA, the CDR3 is TGCGCCAGCAGCCAAGTCCAAAGCGGGGGGGCTTTCTACGAGCAGTACTTC. V and J are TRBV4-3 and TRBJ2-7; 10 bases agree with TRBD2. Germline CDR1 LGHNA, CDR2 YSLEER. Trimming cost V 1 base and J 3 bases; bases outside gene matches: 9. The CDR3 has 17 amino acids.

This clonotype was detected many times. The chain combines TRBV5-1 with TRBJ1-1; D remains unclear. This CDR3 is built from 14 residues. V dropped 5 bases and J dropped 5 bases, with 16 bases sitting between them. The germline CDR1 and CDR2 sequences are SGHRS and YFSETQ. This CDR3 is CASSQGPTGTEAFF. The CDR3, as DNA: TGCGCCAGCAGTCAAGGACCCACGGGAACTGAAGCTTTCTTT.

This clonotype was picked up many times. The chain uses TRBV15 and TRBJ2-7, with 12 bases that match TRBD2. Germline assignment: CDR1 LNHNV and CDR2 YYDKDF (reference sequence). With V trimmed by 7 bases and J by 6 bases, 7 bases remained unmatched. This CDR3 spans 14 amino acids. The CDR3 sequence is CATTDLAGGFEQYF. CDR3 coding DNA: TGTGCCACCACCGACCTAGCGGGAGGGTTCGAGCAGTACTTC.

This clonotype was counted between two and nine times. V gene TRBV9 combines with J gene TRBJ2-2; D uncertain. The V end was cut by 0 bases, the J end by 1 base, with 10 bases between. CDR1 and CDR2 (germline): SGDLS, YYNGEE. The CDR3 is made up of 16 amino acids. For the CDR3, the DNA is TGTGCCAGCAGCGTAGCTGATAGCTGGAACACCGGGGAGCTGTTTTTT. Translation: CASSVADSWNTGELFF.

This clonotype was detected many times. The J gene is TRBJ2-1, the V gene TRBV20-1; the D gene is possibly TRBD2 (6 bases). Trimming cost V 4 bases and J 0 bases, with 22 bases left between them. The length of the CDR3 is 18 residues. CDR1 and CDR2 (germline): DFQATT, SNEGSKA (reference sequence). CDR3 nucleotide sequence: TGCAGTGCTATCCGCGGTGGGGCTAGCGTTAGCTCCTACAATGAGCAGTTCTTC. It is translated as CSAIRGGASVSSYNEQFF.

This clonotype has a count of ten or more. The chain has TRBV18 and TRBJ2-5, with unresolved D. Germline V lookup: CDR1 KGHSH, CDR2 LQKENI. This CDR3 has 13 residues. Trimming took 2 bases from V and 2 from J, leaving 6 bases between them. CDR3 region: CASSPTQQETQYF. The CDR3 nucleotides are TGTGCCAGCTCACCAACGCAGCAAGAGACCCAGTACTTC.

This clonotype has at least ten counts. This chain uses TRBV28 with TRBJ1-2, with TRBD1 matching over 7 bases. Per germline, CDR1 MDHEN and CDR2 SYDVKM. After removal of 6 bases from V and 2 bases from J, the junction contained 3 bases not matched to a gene. The CDR3 sequence is 13 residues long. CDR3 in amino acids: CASRGTVNYGYTF. The DNA for the CDR3 is TGTGCCAGCAGGGGGACAGTGAACTATGGCTACACCTTC.

This clonotype was picked up many times. This CDR3 is CASSLDRGRYF. The CDR3 region has the DNA TGTGCCAGCAGCTTGGACAGGGGGAGGTACTTC. J is TRBJ2-7 and V is TRBV28; 10 bases map to TRBD1. CDR1 and CDR2 from the germline V gene are MDHEN and SYDVKM. The CDR3 is made up of 11 amino acids. V was clipped by 6 bases and J by 12 bases; unmatched bases: 5.